This T cell receptor (beta chain) emerged from a study of early T cells in non-severe SARS-CoV-2 infection. Study-wide background: Sequencing of bulk RNA from unsorted whole blood was done, without chain pairing.

The CDR3 has 14 amino acids. V lost 5 bases, J lost 4 bases, and 13 bases lay in between. Germline assignment: CDR1 SGHTA and CDR2 FQGNSA. Ten or more counts support this clonotype. Unique molecular identifier tags were affixed to discrete cDNA molecules. TCRdb redid the calling of the 5' RACE reads with MiXCR, one entry per CDR3 protein. Here the sample spans approximately 67,000 distinct CDR3 sequences, roughly 9% being singletons. Sequencing was done on a sample of whole blood. V gene TRBV7-2 combines with J gene TRBJ2-3, with D perhaps assigned TRBD1 or TRBD2 (5 bases each). The sequence derives from an adult who was a healthcare worker with PCR-confirmed SARS-CoV-2 infection or an uninfected control (not recorded which). CDR3 sequence reads: CASSIEGRADTQYF. The CDR3, as DNA: TGTGCCAGCAGCATAGAGGGGCGCGCAGATACGCAGTATTTT.